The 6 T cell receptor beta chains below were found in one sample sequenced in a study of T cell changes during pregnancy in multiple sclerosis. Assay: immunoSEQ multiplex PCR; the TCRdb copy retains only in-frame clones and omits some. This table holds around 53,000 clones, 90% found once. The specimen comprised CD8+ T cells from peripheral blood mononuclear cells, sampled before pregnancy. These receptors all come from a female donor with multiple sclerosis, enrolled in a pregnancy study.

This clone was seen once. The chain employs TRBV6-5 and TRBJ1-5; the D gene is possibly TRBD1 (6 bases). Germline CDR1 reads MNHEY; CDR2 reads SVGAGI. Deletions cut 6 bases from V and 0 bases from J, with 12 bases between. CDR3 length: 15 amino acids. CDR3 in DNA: TGTGCCAGCAGGGAGACAGGCTATAGCAATCAGCCCCAGCATTTT. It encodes CASRETGYSNQPQHF.

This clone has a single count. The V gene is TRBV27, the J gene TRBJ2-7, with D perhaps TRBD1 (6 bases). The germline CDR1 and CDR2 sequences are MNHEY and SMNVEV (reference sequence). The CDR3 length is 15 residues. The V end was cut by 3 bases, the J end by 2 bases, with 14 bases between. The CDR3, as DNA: TGTGCCAGCAGTTTCACAGGGATTGGGCCCTACGAGCAGTACTTC. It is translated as CASSFTGIGPYEQYF.

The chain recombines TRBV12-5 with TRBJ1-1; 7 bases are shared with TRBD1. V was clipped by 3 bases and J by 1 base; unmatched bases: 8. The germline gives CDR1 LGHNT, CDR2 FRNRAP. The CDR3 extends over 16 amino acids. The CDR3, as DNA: TGTGCTAGTGGTTTTTCGGTGCGGGACAGGAACACTGAAGCTTTCTTT. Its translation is CASGFSVRDRNTEAFF.

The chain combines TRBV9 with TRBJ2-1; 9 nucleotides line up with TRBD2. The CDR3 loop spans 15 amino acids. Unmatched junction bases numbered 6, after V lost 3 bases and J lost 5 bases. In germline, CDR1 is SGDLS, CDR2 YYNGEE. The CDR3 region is CASSGRGGGDNEQFF. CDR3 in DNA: TGTGCCAGCAGCGGCCGGGGCGGGGGGGACAATGAGCAGTTCTTC. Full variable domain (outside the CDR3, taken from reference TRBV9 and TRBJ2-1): DSGVTQTPKHLITATGQRVTLRCSPRSGDLSVYWYQQSLDQGLQFLIQYYNGEERAKGNILERFSAQQFPDLHSELNLSSLELGDSALYFCASSGRGGGDNEQFFGPGTRLTVL.

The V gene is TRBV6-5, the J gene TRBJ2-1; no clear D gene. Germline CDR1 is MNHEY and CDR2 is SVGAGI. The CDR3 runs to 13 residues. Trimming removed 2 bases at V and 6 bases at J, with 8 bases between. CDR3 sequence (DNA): TGTGCCAGCAGTTACGGCGGTCCCAATGAGCAGTTCTTC. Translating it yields CASSYGGPNEQFF.

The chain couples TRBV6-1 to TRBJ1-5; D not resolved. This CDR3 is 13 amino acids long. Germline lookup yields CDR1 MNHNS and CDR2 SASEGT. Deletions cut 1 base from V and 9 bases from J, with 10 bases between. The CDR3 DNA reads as TGTGCCAGCAGTGAAGACTTCGGGTTGCCCCAGCATTTT. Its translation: CASSEDFGLPQHF.